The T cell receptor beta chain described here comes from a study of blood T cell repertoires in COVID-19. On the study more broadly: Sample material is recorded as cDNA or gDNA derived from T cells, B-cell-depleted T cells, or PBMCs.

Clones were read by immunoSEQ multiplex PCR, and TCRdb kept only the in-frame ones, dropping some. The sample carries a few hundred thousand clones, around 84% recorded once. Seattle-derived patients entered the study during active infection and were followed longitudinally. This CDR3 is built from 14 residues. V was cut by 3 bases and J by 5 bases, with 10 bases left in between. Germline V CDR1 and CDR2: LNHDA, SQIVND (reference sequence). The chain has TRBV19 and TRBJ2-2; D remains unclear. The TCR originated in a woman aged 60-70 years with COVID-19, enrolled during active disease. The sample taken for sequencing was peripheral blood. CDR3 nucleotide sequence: TGTGCCAGTAGTATTGTAGTTTCGACCGGGGAGCTGTTTTTT. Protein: CASSIVVSTGELFF.